This TCR beta chain appears in the sequencing data of a study of blood T cell repertoires in COVID-19. The data were produced by immunoSEQ multiplex PCR, yet TCRdb's version contains in-frame clones alone and is incomplete. The table includes around 310,000 clones, nearly 90% detected once. A few counts support this clone. The ends were cut back, 4 bases at V and 4 bases at J, with 10 bases in the middle. Germline assignment: CDR1 SNHLY and CDR2 FYNNEI. CDR3 length: 13 amino acids. The sequence derives from a woman younger than 45 who had recovered from COVID-19. The sample was PBMCs or T cells enriched from blood (not recorded which). The chain carries TRBV2 and TRBJ1-2; D gene ambiguous. The CDR3 DNA reads as TGTGCCAGCAGTGGAAACAGCTTCTATGGCTACACCTTC. This gives the protein CASSGNSFYGYTF.